Sequencing of this T cell receptor (beta chain) was carried out in a study of early T cells in non-severe SARS-CoV-2 infection. TCRdb ran MiXCR on the 5' RACE reads and lists one entry per CDR3 protein. The repertoire consists of some 91,000 distinct CDR3 sequences, with roughly an eighth occurring once and the leading ten covering over 2%. This clonotype was recorded at least ten times. The TCR originated in an adult who was a healthcare worker with PCR-confirmed SARS-CoV-2 infection or an uninfected control (not recorded which). The specimen was whole blood.

The CDR3 loop is CASSDRWKDSPLHF. Here the CDR3 DNA reads TGTGCCAGCAGCGACAGGTGGAAGGATTCACCCCTCCACTTT. The gene calls are TRBV6-5 and TRBJ1-6; the D gene is possibly TRBD1 (6 bases). The V and J ends lost 6 bases and 8 bases respectively, with 14 bases between them. CDR3 length equals 14 residues. The germline gives CDR1 MNHEY, CDR2 SVGAGI.